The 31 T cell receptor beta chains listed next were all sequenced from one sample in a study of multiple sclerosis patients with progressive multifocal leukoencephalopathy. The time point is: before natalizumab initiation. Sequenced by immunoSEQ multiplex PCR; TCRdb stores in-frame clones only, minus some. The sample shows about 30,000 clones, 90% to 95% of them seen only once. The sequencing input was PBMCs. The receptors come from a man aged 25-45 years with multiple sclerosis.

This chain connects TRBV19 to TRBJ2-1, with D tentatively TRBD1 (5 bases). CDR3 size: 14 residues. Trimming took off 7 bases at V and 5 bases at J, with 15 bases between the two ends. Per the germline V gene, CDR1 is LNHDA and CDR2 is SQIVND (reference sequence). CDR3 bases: TGTGCCAGTAACCCAGGGTCTGGTAACAATGAGCAGTTCTTC. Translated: CASNPGSGNNEQFF.

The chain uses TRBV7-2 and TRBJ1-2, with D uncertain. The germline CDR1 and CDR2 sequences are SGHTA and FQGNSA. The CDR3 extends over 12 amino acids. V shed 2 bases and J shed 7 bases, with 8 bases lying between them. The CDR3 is CASSLMGRGYTF. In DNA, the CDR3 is TGTGCCAGCAGCTTAATGGGCCGTGGCTACACCTTC.

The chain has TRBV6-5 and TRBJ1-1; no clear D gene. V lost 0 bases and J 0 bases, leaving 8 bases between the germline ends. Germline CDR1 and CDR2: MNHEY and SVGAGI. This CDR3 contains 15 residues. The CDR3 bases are TGTGCCAGCAGTTACTCGAGGGCGGTGAACACTGAAGCTTTCTTT. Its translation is CASSYSRAVNTEAFF.

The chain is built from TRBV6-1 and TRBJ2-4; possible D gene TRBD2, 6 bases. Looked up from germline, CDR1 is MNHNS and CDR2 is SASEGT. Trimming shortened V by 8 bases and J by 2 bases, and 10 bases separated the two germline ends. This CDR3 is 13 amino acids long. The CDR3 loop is CASGRDTKNIQYF. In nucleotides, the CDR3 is TGTGCCAGCGGGCGGGATACCAAAAACATTCAGTACTTC.

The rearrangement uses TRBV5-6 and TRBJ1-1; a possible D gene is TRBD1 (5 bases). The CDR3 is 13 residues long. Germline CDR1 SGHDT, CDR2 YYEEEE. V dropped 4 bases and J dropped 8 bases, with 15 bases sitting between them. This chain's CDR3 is CASSIAGFLEAFF. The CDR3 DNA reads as TGTGCCAGCAGCATTGCAGGGTTTTTAGAAGCTTTCTTT.

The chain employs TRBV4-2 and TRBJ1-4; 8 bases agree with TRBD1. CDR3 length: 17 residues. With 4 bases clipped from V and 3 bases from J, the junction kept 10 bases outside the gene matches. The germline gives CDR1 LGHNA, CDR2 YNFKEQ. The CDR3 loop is CASSRTGFRSANEKLFF. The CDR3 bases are TGTGCCAGCAGCCGGACAGGGTTTCGATCGGCTAATGAAAAACTGTTTTTT.

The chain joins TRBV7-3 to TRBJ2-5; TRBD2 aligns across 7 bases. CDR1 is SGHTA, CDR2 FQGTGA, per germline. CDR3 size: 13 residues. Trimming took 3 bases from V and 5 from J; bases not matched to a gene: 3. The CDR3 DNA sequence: TGTGCCAGCAGCTTCGGGACTAAGGAGACCCAGTACTTC. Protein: CASSFGTKETQYF.

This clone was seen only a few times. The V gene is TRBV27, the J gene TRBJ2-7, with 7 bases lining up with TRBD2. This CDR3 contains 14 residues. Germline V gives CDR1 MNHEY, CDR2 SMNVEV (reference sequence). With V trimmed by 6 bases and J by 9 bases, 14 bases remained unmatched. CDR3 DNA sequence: TGTGCCAGCAGCCCCCGGGGGGTAGCGATCGGGCAGTACTTC. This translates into CASSPRGVAIGQYF.

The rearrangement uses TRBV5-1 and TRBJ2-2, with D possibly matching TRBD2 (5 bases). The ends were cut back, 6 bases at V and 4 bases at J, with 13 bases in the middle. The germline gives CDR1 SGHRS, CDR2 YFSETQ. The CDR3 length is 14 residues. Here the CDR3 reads CASNLEGSTGELFF. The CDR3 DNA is TGCGCCAGCAACCTTGAGGGCAGCACCGGGGAGCTGTTTTTT.

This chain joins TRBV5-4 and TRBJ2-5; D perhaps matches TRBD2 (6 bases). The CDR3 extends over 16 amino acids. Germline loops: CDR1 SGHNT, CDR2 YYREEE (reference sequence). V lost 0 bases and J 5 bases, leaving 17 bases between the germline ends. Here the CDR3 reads CASSLAGTLARETQYF. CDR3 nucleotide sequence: TGTGCCAGCAGCTTGGCCGGGACTCTAGCACGGGAGACCCAGTACTTC.

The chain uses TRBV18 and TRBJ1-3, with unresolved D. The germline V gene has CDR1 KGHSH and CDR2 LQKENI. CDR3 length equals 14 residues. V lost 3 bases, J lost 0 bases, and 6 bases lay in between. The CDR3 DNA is TGTGCCAGCTCACCGGGGTCCTCTGGAAACACCATATATTTT. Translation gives CASSPGSSGNTIYF.

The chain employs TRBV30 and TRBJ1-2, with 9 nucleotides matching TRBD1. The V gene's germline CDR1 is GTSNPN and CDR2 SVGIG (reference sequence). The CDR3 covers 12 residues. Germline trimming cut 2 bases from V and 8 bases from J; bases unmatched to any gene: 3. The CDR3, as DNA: TGTGCCTGGAGTCGGACAGGGGTCGGCTACACCTTC. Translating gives CAWSRTGVGYTF.

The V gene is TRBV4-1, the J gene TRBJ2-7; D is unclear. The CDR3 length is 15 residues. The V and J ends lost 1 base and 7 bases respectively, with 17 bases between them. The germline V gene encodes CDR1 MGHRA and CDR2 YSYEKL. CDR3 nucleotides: TGCGCCAGCAGCCAAGCTTACCGACGCGCTGGGGAGCAGTACTTC. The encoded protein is CASSQAYRRAGEQYF.

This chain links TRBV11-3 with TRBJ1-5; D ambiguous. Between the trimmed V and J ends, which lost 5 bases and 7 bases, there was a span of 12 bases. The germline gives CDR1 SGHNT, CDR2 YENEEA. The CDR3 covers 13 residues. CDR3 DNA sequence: TGTGCCAGCAGCCTCGATCTCAGCCAGCCCCAGCATTTT. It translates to CASSLDLSQPQHF.

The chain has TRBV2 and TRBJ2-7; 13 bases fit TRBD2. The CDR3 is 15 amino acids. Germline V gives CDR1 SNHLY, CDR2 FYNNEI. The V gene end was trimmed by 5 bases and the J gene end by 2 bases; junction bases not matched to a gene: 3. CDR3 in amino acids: CASSLGTSGAYEQYF. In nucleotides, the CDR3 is TGTGCCAGCAGTCTAGGGACTAGCGGGGCCTACGAGCAGTACTTC.

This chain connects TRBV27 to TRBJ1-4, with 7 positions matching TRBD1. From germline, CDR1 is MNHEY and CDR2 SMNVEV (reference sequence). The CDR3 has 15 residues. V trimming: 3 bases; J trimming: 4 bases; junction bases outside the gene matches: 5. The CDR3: CASSFVRGVNEKLFF. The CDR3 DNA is TGTGCCAGCAGTTTCGTCAGGGGGGTTAATGAAAAACTGTTTTTT.

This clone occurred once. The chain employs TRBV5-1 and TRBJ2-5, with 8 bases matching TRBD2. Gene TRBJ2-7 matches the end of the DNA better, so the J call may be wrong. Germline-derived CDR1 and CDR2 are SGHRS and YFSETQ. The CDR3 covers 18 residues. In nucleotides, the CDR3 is TGCGCCAGCAGCTGGAATCTGGCGGGAGGCTCCATCTCCTACGAGCAGTACTTC. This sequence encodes CASSWNLAGGSISYEQYF.

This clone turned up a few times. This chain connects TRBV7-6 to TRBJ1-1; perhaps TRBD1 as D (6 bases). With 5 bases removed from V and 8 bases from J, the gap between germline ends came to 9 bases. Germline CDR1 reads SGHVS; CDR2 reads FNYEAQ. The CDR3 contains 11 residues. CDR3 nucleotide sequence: TGTGCCAGCAGCGACCAGGGGGAAGCTTTCTTT. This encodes CASSDQGEAFF.

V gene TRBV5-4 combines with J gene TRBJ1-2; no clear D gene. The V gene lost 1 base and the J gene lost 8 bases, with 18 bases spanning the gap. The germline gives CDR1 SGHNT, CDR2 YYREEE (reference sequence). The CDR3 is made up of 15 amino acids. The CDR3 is CASSLLGSLGGGYTF. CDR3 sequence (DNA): TGTGCCAGCAGCTTGCTGGGCTCCCTCGGAGGCGGCTACACCTTC.

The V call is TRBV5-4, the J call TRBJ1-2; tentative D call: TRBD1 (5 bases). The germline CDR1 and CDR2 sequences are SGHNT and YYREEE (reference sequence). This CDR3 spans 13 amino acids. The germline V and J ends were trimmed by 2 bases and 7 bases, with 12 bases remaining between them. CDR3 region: CASSFPGGGGYTF. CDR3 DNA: TGTGCCAGCAGCTTTCCGGGCGGGGGTGGCTACACCTTC. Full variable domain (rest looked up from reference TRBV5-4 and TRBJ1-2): ETGVTQSPTHLIKTRGQQVTLRCSSQSGHNTVSWYQQALGQGPQFIFQYYREEENGRGNFPPRFSGLQFPNYSSELNVNALELDDSALYLCASSFPGGGGYTFGSGTRLTVV.

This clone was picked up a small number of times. The CDR3 region is CASTRTGRLMNTEAFF. CDR3 nucleotides: TGTGCCAGCACCAGGACAGGGAGATTAATGAACACTGAAGCTTTCTTT. This chain uses TRBV6-6 with TRBJ1-1; 8 nucleotides align to TRBD1. V was clipped by 7 bases and J by 0 bases; unmatched bases: 10. The CDR3 extends over 16 amino acids. Germline CDR1 MNHNY, CDR2 SVGAGI (reference sequence).

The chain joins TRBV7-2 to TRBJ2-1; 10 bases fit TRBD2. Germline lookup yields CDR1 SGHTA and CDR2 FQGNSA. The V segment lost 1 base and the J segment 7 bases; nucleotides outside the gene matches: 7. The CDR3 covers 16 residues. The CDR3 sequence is CASSLVSGRAGNEQFF. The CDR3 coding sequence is TGTGCCAGCAGCTTAGTCAGCGGGAGGGCCGGGAATGAGCAGTTCTTC.

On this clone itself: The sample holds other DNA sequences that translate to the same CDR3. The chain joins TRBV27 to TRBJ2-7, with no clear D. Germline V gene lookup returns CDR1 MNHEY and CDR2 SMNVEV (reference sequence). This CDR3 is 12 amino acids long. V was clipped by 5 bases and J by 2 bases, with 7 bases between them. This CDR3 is CASSDRTYEQYF. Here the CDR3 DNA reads TGTGCCAGCAGTGATCGAACCTACGAGCAGTACTTC.

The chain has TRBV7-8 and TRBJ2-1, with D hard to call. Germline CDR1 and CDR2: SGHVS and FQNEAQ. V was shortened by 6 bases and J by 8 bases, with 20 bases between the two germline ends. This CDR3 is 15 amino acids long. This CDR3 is CASRPISALKDEQFF. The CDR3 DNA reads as TGTGCCAGCAGACCTATCAGCGCGTTAAAGGATGAGCAGTTCTTC.

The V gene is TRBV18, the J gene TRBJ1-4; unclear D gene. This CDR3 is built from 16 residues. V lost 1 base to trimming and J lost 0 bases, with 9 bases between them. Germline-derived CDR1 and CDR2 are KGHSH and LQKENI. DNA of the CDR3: TGTGCCAGCTCACCACGAATGGTTGCAACTAATGAAAAACTGTTTTTT. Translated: CASSPRMVATNEKLFF.

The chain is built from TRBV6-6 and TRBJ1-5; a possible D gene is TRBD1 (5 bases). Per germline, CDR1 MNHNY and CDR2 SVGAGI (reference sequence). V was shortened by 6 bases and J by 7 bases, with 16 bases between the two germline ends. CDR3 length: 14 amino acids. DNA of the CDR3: TGTGCCAGCAGCCAAGGGGCGGTACTCCAGCCCCAGCATTTT. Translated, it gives CASSQGAVLQPQHF.

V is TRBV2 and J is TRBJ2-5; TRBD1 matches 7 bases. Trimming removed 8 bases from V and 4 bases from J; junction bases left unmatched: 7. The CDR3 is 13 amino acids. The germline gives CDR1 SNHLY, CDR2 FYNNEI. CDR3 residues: CASSLNRGETQYF. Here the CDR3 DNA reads TGTGCCAGCTCCCTAAACAGGGGAGAGACCCAGTACTTC.

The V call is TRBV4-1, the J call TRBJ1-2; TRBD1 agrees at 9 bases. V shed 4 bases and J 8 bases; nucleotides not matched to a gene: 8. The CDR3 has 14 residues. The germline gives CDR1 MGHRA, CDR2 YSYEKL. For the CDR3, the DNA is TGCGCCAGCAGCCGGATACAGGGGGCGGAAGGCTACACCTTC. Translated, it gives CASSRIQGAEGYTF.

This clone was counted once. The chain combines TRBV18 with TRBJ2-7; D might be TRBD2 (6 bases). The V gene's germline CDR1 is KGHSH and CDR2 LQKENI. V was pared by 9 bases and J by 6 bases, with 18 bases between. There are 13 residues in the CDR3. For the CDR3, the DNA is TGTGCCAGTTCAGGCAGGGAGGAGGGCGAGCAGTACTTC. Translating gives CASSGREEGEQYF. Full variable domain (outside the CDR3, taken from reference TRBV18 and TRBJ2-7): NAGVMQNPRHLVRRRGQEARLRCSPMKGHSHVYWYRQLPEEGLKFMVYLQKENIIDESGMPKERFSAEFPKEGPSILRIQQVVRGDSAAYFCASSGREEGEQYFGPGTRLTVT.

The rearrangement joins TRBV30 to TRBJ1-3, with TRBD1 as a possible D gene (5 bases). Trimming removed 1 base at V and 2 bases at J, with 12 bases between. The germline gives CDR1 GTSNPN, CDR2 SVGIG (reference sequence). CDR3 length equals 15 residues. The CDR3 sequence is CAWSEGAGTGNTIYF. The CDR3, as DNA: TGTGCCTGGAGTGAAGGGGCTGGAACTGGAAACACCATATATTTT.

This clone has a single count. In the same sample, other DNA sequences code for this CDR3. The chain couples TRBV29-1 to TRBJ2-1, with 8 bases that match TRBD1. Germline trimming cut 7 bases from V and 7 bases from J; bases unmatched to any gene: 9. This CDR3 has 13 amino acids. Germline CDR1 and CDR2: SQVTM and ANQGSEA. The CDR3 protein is CSGDRPSRNEQFF. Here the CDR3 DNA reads TGCAGCGGGGACAGGCCTTCGAGGAATGAGCAGTTCTTC.